This T cell receptor beta chain was captured in a study of long-term antiretroviral therapy in people with HIV. Survey-level resolution applied to immunoSEQ assay v3.0. Measured with immunoSEQ multiplex PCR; TCRdb has only the in-frame clones, and not every one. This sample has roughly 24,000 clones; around four fifths occur once, and the top ten carry 10% to 15%. Until DNA extraction, the samples held between roughly 1-10 million cryopreserved PBMC. Findings and caveats of the study: On ART adherence, viral resistance or therapy changes, no data were available. Controls exceeded HIV repertoires in CDR3 length range.

Comments on this clone: Antigen specificity is unknown.

The source was unsorted PBMCs, collected 1.6 years after starting antiretroviral therapy. This TCR derives from a man aged 35-49 years with HIV.

In nucleotides, the CDR3 is TGTGCCAGCAGCCGAGCGGGATTCACAGATACGCAGTATTTT. The encoded protein is CASSRAGFTDTQYF. V gene TRBV9 combines with J gene TRBJ2-3, with 7 bases aligning to TRBD2. CDR3 length equals 14 residues. The germline gives CDR1 SGDLS, CDR2 YYNGEE. The V and J ends lost 4 bases and 2 bases, in that order; junction bases with no gene match: 4.